This passage covers 14 T cell receptor beta chains from one sample sequenced in a study of T cells in Graves' hyperthyroidism and ophthalmopathy (dated by TCRdb to about 2019). Library prep was done by multiplex PCR. Sequencing used an Illumina HiSeq 2000. The TCR beta CDR3 regions were amplified from RNA transcripts. The TCR CDR3 was subjected to a first round of RT-PCR using the HTBI primer set and the Qiagen OneStep RT-PCR kit. The raw public reads went through TCRdb reprocessing: fastp at Q25, MiXCR clone calling, in-frame beta chains kept. Identical CDR3 proteins give one entry, which carries the most common genes and DNA. The sample table lists a few hundred thousand distinct CDR3 sequences, approximately 16% of them with a count of one. Of the sample, roughly 31% is held by the ten largest clones. Material: blood. The receptors here all came from a woman in her fifties or sixties with Graves' hyperthyroidism that later progressed to Graves' ophthalmopathy.

This clonotype was detected ten times or more. The V and J genes are TRBV18 and TRBJ2-3, with D possibly matching TRBD2 (6 bases). The CDR3 contains 14 residues. Trimming shortened V by 3 bases and J by 4 bases, and 11 bases separated the two germline ends. Germline CDR1 KGHSH, CDR2 LQKENI. CDR3 sequence reads: CASSPLGGSDTQYF. As DNA, the CDR3 is TGTGCCAGCTCACCCCTCGGAGGGTCAGATACGCAGTATTTT.

This clonotype was observed a few times. J is TRBJ1-5 and V is TRBV18, with D unresolved. The CDR3 extends over 17 amino acids. The V gene lost 2 bases and the J gene lost 8 bases, with 22 bases spanning the gap. Per germline, CDR1 KGHSH and CDR2 LQKENI. The CDR3 loop reads CASSPGFLVPVSEPQHF. In DNA, the CDR3 is TGTGCCAGCTCACCAGGGTTTCTGGTCCCCGTCTCTGAGCCCCAGCATTTT.

The gene calls are TRBV4-1 and TRBJ1-2; a possible D gene is TRBD1 (5 bases). CDR3 length: 14 amino acids. The V end lost 8 bases, the J end lost 8 bases, and 21 bases lay between the germline ends. Germline CDR1 and CDR2: MGHRA and YSYEKL. CDR3 amino acids: CASRHLGGGGGYTF. The CDR3 DNA follows: TGCGCCAGCCGACATCTCGGGGGGGGGGGAGGCTACACCTTC.

This clonotype was recorded many times. At one boundary the junction diverges from the germline segment, which might be a read error. V and J are TRBV20-1 and TRBJ2-1; D gene uncertain. CDR3 length equals 12 residues. In germline, CDR1 is DFQATT, CDR2 SNEGSKA (reference sequence). The CDR3 loop reads CSSSRSYNEQFF. DNA of the CDR3: TGCAGTTCTAGTCGCTCCTACAATGAGCAGTTCTTC.

This clonotype has a handful of counts. The chain carries TRBV27 and TRBJ1-2; perhaps TRBD1 as D (5 bases). The CDR3 sequence is 13 residues long. Germline lookup yields CDR1 MNHEY and CDR2 SMNVEV (reference sequence). The V and J ends lost 2 bases and 4 bases respectively, with 8 bases between them. As DNA, the CDR3 is TGTGCCAGCAGTTTACGACAGCCCTATGGCTACACCTTC. Encoded protein: CASSLRQPYGYTF.

This clonotype was found many times. The genes are TRBV20-1 and TRBJ2-1, with D possibly matching TRBD2 (6 bases). Between the trimmed V and J ends, which lost 1 base and 4 bases, there was a span of 8 bases. The CDR3 extends over 13 amino acids. Germline V gene data show CDR1 as DFQATT and CDR2 as SNEGSKA (reference sequence). In nucleotides, the CDR3 is TGCAGTGCTAGAGGCGGGGAGTACAATGAGCAGTTCTTC. Translation: CSARGGEYNEQFF.

There are many counts of this clonotype. The chain links TRBV12-3 or TRBV12-4 to TRBJ2-7; D tentatively reads TRBD1 or TRBD2 (5 bases each). The V gene lost 3 bases and the J gene lost 6 bases, with 15 bases spanning the gap. The CDR3 spans 14 residues. The CDR3 is CASSLSKGPGEQYF. Written as DNA, the CDR3 is TGTGCCAGCAGTTTGAGTAAGGGACCAGGCGAGCAGTACTTC.

In this sample, this clonotype turned up many times. The chain recombines TRBV27 with TRBJ2-5, with a weak D call TRBD1 (6 bases). Trimming took off 4 bases at V and 5 bases at J, with 11 bases between the two ends. Germline V CDR1 and CDR2: MNHEY, SMNVEV (reference sequence). CDR3 size: 13 residues. The DNA of the CDR3 is TGTGCCAGCAGTTCAGGGGTATTTGAGACCCAGTACTTC. Amino acid sequence: CASSSGVFETQYF.

The rearrangement links TRBV27 to TRBJ2-7; 7 bases match TRBD1. There are 15 residues in the CDR3. The germline V gene has CDR1 MNHEY and CDR2 SMNVEV (reference sequence). V lost 5 bases, J lost 4 bases, and 11 bases stayed unmatched. CDR3 region: CASSKGANPSYEQYF. The CDR3 region has the DNA TGTGCCAGCAGTAAGGGGGCGAACCCCTCGTACGAGCAGTACTTC.

V gene TRBV4-1 combines with J gene TRBJ1-3; possibly TRBD1 for D (6 bases). This CDR3 comprises 17 residues. CDR1 is MGHRA and CDR2 is YSYEKL in the germline V gene. Between the trimmed V and J ends, which lost 3 bases and 3 bases, there was a span of 18 bases. The CDR3 DNA reads as TGCGCCAGCAGCCAGTCGGACAGTCGGTCTAGTGGAAACACCATATATTTT. Its protein is CASSQSDSRSSGNTIYF.

The rearrangement uses TRBV19 and TRBJ2-1; TRBD1 is a possible D gene (5 bases). Germline lookup yields CDR1 LNHDA and CDR2 SQIVND (reference sequence). Between the trimmed V and J ends, which lost 8 bases and 3 bases, there was a span of 11 bases. CDR3 length: 13 residues. The CDR3: CASGTQGYNEQFF. DNA of the CDR3: TGTGCCAGTGGTACGCAGGGCTACAATGAGCAGTTCTTC.

This clonotype was picked up a small number of times. The chain joins TRBV4-1 to TRBJ2-1, with 9 bases that match TRBD2. The CDR3 has 15 residues. V trimming: 1 base; J trimming: 7 bases; junction bases outside the gene matches: 5. The germline gives CDR1 MGHRA, CDR2 YSYEKL. The CDR3 bases are TGCGCCAGCAGCCAAGTCCTAGCGGGGCGGAATGAGCAGTTCTTC. This gives the protein CASSQVLAGRNEQFF.

There are many counts of this clonotype. J is TRBJ2-1 and V is TRBV2; unclear D gene. Trimming took 5 bases from V and 8 from J, leaving 7 bases between them. The CDR3 has 11 residues. The germline V gene encodes CDR1 SNHLY and CDR2 FYNNEI. Written as DNA, the CDR3 is TGTGCCAGCAGTCGGAGTTATGAGCAGTTCTTC. The encoded protein is CASSRSYEQFF.

This clonotype was counted between two and nine times. This sequence joins TRBV7-9 and TRBJ2-1, with D tentatively TRBD2 (5 bases). Trimming pared 5 bases from V and 4 bases from J, leaving 12 bases between. The CDR3 runs to 14 residues. Germline V lookup: CDR1 SEHNR, CDR2 FQNEAQ (reference sequence). For the CDR3, the DNA is TGTGCCAGCAGCCCTCGGACTGGATACAATGAGCAGTTCTTC. Translation gives CASSPRTGYNEQFF. Full variable domain (outside the CDR3, taken from reference TRBV7-9 and TRBJ2-1): DTGVSQNPRHKITKRGQNVTFRCDPISEHNRLYWYRQTLGQGPEFLTYFQNEAQLEKSRLLSDRFSAERPKGSFSTLEIQRTEQGDSAMYLCASSPRTGYNEQFFGPGTRLTVL.